This T cell receptor beta chain stems from a study of glioma-infiltrating T cells after dendritic cell vaccination. At the level of the study: Autologous tumor lysate was loaded overnight onto monocyte-derived dendritic cells grown about seven days with IL-4 and GM-CSF.

Sequencing used immunoSEQ multiplex PCR; TCRdb keeps in-frame clones, though not all of them. The sample records about 92,000 clones, 65% to 90% being singletons. This CDR3 comprises 16 residues. J lost 5 bases, V lost 4 bases, and 13 bases had no gene match. Germline assignment: CDR1 SGDLS and CDR2 YYNGEE. The sequence derives from a human donor with glioblastoma. The chain carries TRBV9 and TRBJ2-7; 9 nucleotides match TRBD2. The sample consisted of blood, taken before dendritic cell vaccination. CDR3 protein: CASSLVPGLATDEQYF. In DNA, the CDR3 is TGTGCCAGCAGCTTAGTCCCGGGACTAGCAACCGACGAGCAGTACTTC.